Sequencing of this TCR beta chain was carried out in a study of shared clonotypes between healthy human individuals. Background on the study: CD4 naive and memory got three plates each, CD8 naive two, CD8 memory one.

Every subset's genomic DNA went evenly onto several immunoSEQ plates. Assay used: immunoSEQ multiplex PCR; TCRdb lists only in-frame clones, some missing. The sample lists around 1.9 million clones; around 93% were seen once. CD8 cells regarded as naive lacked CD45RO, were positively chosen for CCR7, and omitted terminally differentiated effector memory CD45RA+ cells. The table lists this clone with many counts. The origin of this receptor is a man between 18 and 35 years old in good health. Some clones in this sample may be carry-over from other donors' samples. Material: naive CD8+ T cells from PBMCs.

The CDR3 DNA sequence: TGCGCCAGCAGCCAATTAACAGGGGGCGGGTGGGGTGAAGCTTTCTTT. It codes for CASSQLTGGGWGEAFF. The chain joins TRBV4-1 to TRBJ1-1, with 9 nucleotides matching TRBD1. The CDR3 runs to 16 residues. The V gene's germline CDR1 is MGHRA and CDR2 YSYEKL. After removal of 2 bases from V and 7 bases from J, the junction contained 11 bases not matched to a gene.